The 28 T cell receptor beta chains below all came from one sample that was sequenced in a study of blood T cell repertoires in COVID-19. Libraries were prepared by immunoSEQ multiplex PCR; TCRdb keeps only in-frame clonotypes and omits some of them. Of over 80,000 clones in the sample, more than 70% were seen once. Sequencing input: peripheral blood. All receptors derive from a human donor in a cohort sampled during active COVID-19.

The CDR3 sequence: CASSIGQGAQYF. The CDR3, as DNA: TGTGCCAGTAGTATAGGACAGGGGGCCCAGTACTTC. This rearrangement joins TRBV19 to TRBJ2-5, with 9 bases aligning to TRBD1. CDR1 LNHDA and CDR2 SQIVND come from the germline V gene (reference sequence). The J segment lost 9 bases and the V segment lost 1 base, leaving 0 bases of the junction unmatched. CDR3 length: 12 residues.

This chain connects TRBV2 to TRBJ2-7; TRBD2 matches at 8 bases. The CDR3 contains 13 residues. Per the germline V gene, CDR1 is SNHLY and CDR2 is FYNNEI. V lost 0 bases to trimming and J lost 8 bases; unmatched junction nucleotides: 3. The CDR3 region is CASSEARGVKQYF. CDR3 DNA sequence: TGTGCCAGCAGTGAAGCGCGGGGGGTCAAGCAGTACTTC.

The chain employs TRBV6-5 and TRBJ2-3; 7 nucleotides align to TRBD2. The V segment lost 5 bases and the J segment 4 bases; nucleotides outside the gene matches: 6. The germline gives CDR1 MNHEY, CDR2 SVGAGI. The CDR3 is 14 residues long. CDR3 in amino acids: CASSPLGGSDTQYF. In nucleotides, the CDR3 is TGTGCCAGCAGTCCTCTGGGGGGGTCAGATACGCAGTATTTT.

This clone was picked up one time. The J gene is TRBJ2-1, the V gene TRBV5-1; perhaps TRBD2 as D (6 bases). CDR1 and CDR2 from the germline V gene are SGHRS and YFSETQ. V was trimmed by 6 bases and J by 0 bases, leaving 16 bases between them. This CDR3 spans 16 amino acids. DNA of the CDR3: TGCGCCAGCACATCGCTAGCGACGAGCTCCTACAATGAGCAGTTCTTC. This encodes CASTSLATSSYNEQFF.

In this sample, this clone turned up once. The chain is built from TRBV10-2 and TRBJ1-1; 10 bases align to TRBD1. The CDR3 contains 13 residues. CDR1 is WSHSY and CDR2 is SAAADI in the germline V gene. Germline trimming cut 4 bases from V and 7 bases from J; bases unmatched to any gene: 3. CDR3 protein: CASSVDRGVEAFF. Here the CDR3 DNA reads TGCGCCAGCAGTGTGGACAGGGGGGTTGAAGCTTTCTTT.

V and J are TRBV6-2 or TRBV6-3 and TRBJ1-5, with 12 bases that match TRBD1. With 4 bases clipped from V and 11 bases from J, the junction kept 24 bases outside the gene matches. CDR1 and CDR2 from the germline V gene are MNHEY and SVGEGT. This CDR3 spans 20 amino acids. DNA of the CDR3: TGTGCCAGCAGTTCATCCGGGACAGGGGGCTTCACCGGGATCCGCGGGGCCCAGCATTTT. It translates to CASSSSGTGGFTGIRGAQHF.

The gene calls are TRBV5-1 and TRBJ2-1; tentative D call: TRBD2 (6 bases). This CDR3 spans 14 amino acids. Trimming removed 4 bases from V and 2 bases from J, with 10 bases in between. Germline V gene sequence: CDR1 SGHRS, CDR2 YFSETQ. The CDR3 spells CASSDGSTYNEQFF. For the CDR3, the DNA is TGCGCCAGCAGCGACGGGAGTACCTACAATGAGCAGTTCTTC.

CDR3 protein: CASSHGSTDTQYF. CDR3 DNA sequence: TGTGCCAGCAGCCATGGCAGCACAGATACGCAGTATTTT. The chain combines TRBV21-1 with TRBJ2-3; no check of the table's D call, TRBD1, against the DNA was made. TRBV21-1 is an annotated pseudogene. The CDR3 extends over 13 amino acids.

In this sample, this clone turned up a few times. The chain carries TRBV6-5 and TRBJ2-7; 13 bases are shared with TRBD2. The V gene's germline CDR1 is MNHEY and CDR2 SVGAGI. The J segment lost 6 bases and the V segment lost 5 bases, leaving 7 bases of the junction unmatched. This CDR3 is built from 15 residues. The CDR3 DNA follows: TGTGCCAGCAGTCCTGGACTAGCGGGAGTCGGCGAGCAGTACTTC. Protein product: CASSPGLAGVGEQYF.

This clone was seen more than once but under ten times. The V gene is TRBV29-1, the J gene TRBJ2-1, with D possibly being TRBD2 (6 bases). This CDR3 comprises 11 residues. Trimming took 6 bases from V and 7 from J, leaving 10 bases between them. CDR1 is SQVTM, CDR2 ANQGSEA, per germline. The CDR3 bases are TGCAGCGTCCTTGGGACTAATGAGCAGTTCTTC. Translating gives CSVLGTNEQFF.

V usage is TRBV5-1 and J usage is TRBJ2-1; D gene unclear. CDR3 length: 14 amino acids. From germline, CDR1 is SGHRS and CDR2 YFSETQ. V was trimmed by 0 bases and J by 6 bases, leaving 10 bases between them. In DNA, the CDR3 is TGCGCCAGCAGCTTGGAAGTAACTTCCAATGAGCAGTTCTTC. Translated: CASSLEVTSNEQFF.

The chain recombines TRBV19 with TRBJ1-4, with TRBD1 as a possible D gene (5 bases). The CDR3 consists of 13 residues. V gave up 9 bases and J gave up 2 bases, with 10 bases separating them. In germline, CDR1 is LNHDA, CDR2 SQIVND (reference sequence). This CDR3 is CASRGVTNEKLFF. In DNA form, the CDR3 reads TGTGCCAGCCGGGGGGTGACTAATGAAAAACTGTTTTTT. Full variable domain (remainder filled in from reference TRBV19 and TRBJ1-4): DGGITQSPKYLFRKEGQNVTLSCEQNLNHDAMYWYRQDPGQGLRLIYYSQIVNDFQKGDIAEGYSVSREKKESFPLTVTSAQKNPTAFYLCASRGVTNEKLFFGSGTQLSVL.

The chain employs TRBV19 and TRBJ1-1, with TRBD1 matching over 7 bases. Per the germline V gene, CDR1 is LNHDA and CDR2 is SQIVND (reference sequence). V gave up 7 bases and J gave up 0 bases; unmatched junction bases: 8. CDR3 length equals 15 residues. Here the CDR3 DNA reads TGTGCCAGTAATGACGGGACAGACATGAACACTGAAGCTTTCTTT. Its translation: CASNDGTDMNTEAFF.

The rearrangement uses TRBV3-1 (or the pseudogene TRBV3-2) and TRBJ2-3; 9 positions agree with TRBD1. Trimming at V came to 5 bases and at J to 3 bases, leaving 12 bases not matched to a gene. Germline V gene sequence: CDR1 LGHDT, CDR2 YNNKEL (reference sequence). This CDR3 spans 17 amino acids. CDR3 sequence: CASSAPTRTGVTDTQYF. CDR3 bases: TGTGCCAGCAGCGCCCCGACTAGGACAGGGGTGACAGATACGCAGTATTTT.

This chain joins TRBV5-4 and TRBJ2-2; 9 nucleotides agree with TRBD2. Germline V CDR1 and CDR2: SGHNT, YYREEE (reference sequence). CDR3 length: 17 residues. The J segment lost 4 bases and the V segment lost 4 bases, leaving 11 bases of the junction unmatched. The CDR3 coding sequence is TGTGCCAGCAGCCCCGAGGGTAGCGGGGGTTCCACCGGGGAGCTGTTTTTT. Translation gives CASSPEGSGGSTGELFF.

V gene TRBV6-2 or TRBV6-3 combines with J gene TRBJ2-1; TRBD2 agrees at 8 bases. Germline V gene sequence: CDR1 MNHEY, CDR2 SVGEGT. This CDR3 spans 15 amino acids. With V trimmed by 5 bases and J by 0 bases, 3 bases remained unmatched. The CDR3 DNA follows: TGTGCCAGCAGTCAGCGGGAGAGCTCCTACAATGAGCAGTTCTTC. Its protein product is CASSQRESSYNEQFF.

CDR3 in amino acids: CASSGDPRDKANSPLHF. CDR3 DNA: TGTGCCAGCAGTGGGGACCCCCGGGACAAGGCGAATTCACCCCTCCACTTT. This rearrangement joins TRBV2 to TRBJ1-6; weak D call: TRBD1 (6 bases). This CDR3 spans 17 amino acids. CDR1 and CDR2 from the germline V gene are SNHLY and FYNNEI. V dropped 4 bases and J dropped 7 bases, with 20 bases sitting between them. The full variable domain, rest sourced from reference TRBV2 and TRBJ1-6, is EPEVTQTPSHQVTQMGQEVILRCVPISNHLYFYWYRQILGQKVEFLVSFYNNEISEKSEIFDDQFSVERPDGSNFTLKIRSTKLEDSAMYFCASSGDPRDKANSPLHFGNGTRLTVT.

In this sample, this clone turned up a few times. In DNA, the CDR3 is TGTGCCAGCAGCCCTGGACGGGACAGGTCGTCCCACGGCTATGGCTACACCTTC. Translated, it gives CASSPGRDRSSHGYGYTF. The chain employs TRBV6-2 or TRBV6-3 and TRBJ1-2; 8 bases map to TRBD1. The CDR3 is made up of 18 amino acids. Germline values: CDR1 MNHEY, CDR2 SVGEGT. Trimming at V came to 6 bases and at J to 4 bases, leaving 19 bases not matched to a gene.

This clone was seen a handful of times. The chain combines TRBV15 with TRBJ2-7; TRBD1 is a possible D gene (6 bases). In germline, CDR1 is LNHNV, CDR2 YYDKDF (reference sequence). V lost 5 bases and J lost 2, with 10 bases in between. The CDR3 is 13 amino acids. The DNA of the CDR3 is TGTGCCACCAGCCGGGACACAACCTACGAGCAGTACTTC. Translated: CATSRDTTYEQYF. The whole variable domain, filled in from reference TRBV15 and TRBJ2-7, reads DAMVIQNPRYQVTQFGKPVTLSCSQTLNHNVMYWYQQKSSQAPKLLFHYYDKDFNNEADTPDNFQSRRPNTSFCFLDIRSPGLGDTAMYLCATSRDTTYEQYFGPGTRLTVT.

This clone is judged medium-sized. J is TRBJ1-2 and V is TRBV9; D is possibly TRBD1 (5 bases). Trimming stripped 1 base from V and 7 bases from J, with 14 bases between. In germline, CDR1 is SGDLS, CDR2 YYNGEE. CDR3 size: 14 residues. The CDR3 here is CASSVYEGRSGYTF. The CDR3, as DNA: TGTGCCAGCAGCGTATATGAGGGGAGGTCTGGCTACACCTTC.

CDR3 amino acids: CASSWTSDGTDTQYF. The CDR3 DNA sequence: TGTGCCAGCAGCTGGACTAGCGACGGCACAGATACGCAGTATTTT. The chain carries TRBV7-6 and TRBJ2-3, with 9 bases fitting TRBD2. Unmatched junction bases numbered 3, after V lost 4 bases and J lost 1 base. CDR3 length: 15 residues. Germline CDR1 and CDR2: SGHVS and FNYEAQ.

This chain uses TRBV4-1 with TRBJ2-1, with 10 nucleotides matching TRBD2. Germline CDR1 reads MGHRA; CDR2 reads YSYEKL. V was clipped by 0 bases and J by 6 bases; unmatched bases: 8. The CDR3 sequence is 17 residues long. CDR3 bases: TGCGCCAGCAGCCAAGACCCCCGACTAGCGGGTAGCAATGAGCAGTTCTTC. This gives the protein CASSQDPRLAGSNEQFF.

J is TRBJ1-5 and V is TRBV28; 9 bases fit TRBD1. This CDR3 is built from 17 residues. Germline V gives CDR1 MDHEN, CDR2 SYDVKM. The V gene end was trimmed by 4 bases and the J gene end by 0 bases; junction bases not matched to a gene: 7. The CDR3 DNA is TGTGCCAGCAGTTGGGACAGGGAGACTTATAGCAATCAGCCCCAGCATTTT. Protein: CASSWDRETYSNQPQHF.

The chain carries TRBV6-1 and TRBJ2-7; D perhaps matches TRBD2 (5 bases). Trimming removed 1 base at V and 3 bases at J, with 10 bases between. Per the germline V gene, CDR1 is MNHNS and CDR2 is SASEGT. This CDR3 region has 14 residues. CDR3 region: CASSEGQAVYEQYF. Here the CDR3 DNA reads TGTGCCAGCAGTGAAGGACAAGCGGTCTACGAGCAGTACTTC.

The chain uses TRBV2 and TRBJ2-7; 9 bases match TRBD2. With 1 base clipped from V and 12 bases from J, the junction kept 7 bases outside the gene matches. The length of the CDR3 is 13 residues. In germline, CDR1 is SNHLY, CDR2 FYNNEI. This CDR3 is CASSEVLGLALYF. The DNA of the CDR3 is TGTGCCAGCAGTGAAGTTCTGGGACTAGCCCTGTACTTC.

The gene calls are TRBV19 and TRBJ2-6; 10 positions agree with TRBD1. J gave up 4 bases and V 7 bases, and 7 bases lay outside the gene matches. The CDR3 covers 16 residues. The germline gives CDR1 LNHDA, CDR2 SQIVND (reference sequence). CDR3 nucleotides: TGTGCCAGTATTCCGGACAGGGGGGCAGGGGCCAACGTCCTGACTTTC. Amino acids: CASIPDRGAGANVLTF.

The V gene is TRBV4-2, the J gene TRBJ2-1, with 7 bases aligning to TRBD2. CDR1 LGHNA and CDR2 YNFKEQ come from the germline V gene. CDR3 length equals 14 residues. Unmatched junction bases numbered 4, after V lost 3 bases and J lost 5 bases. CDR3 region: CASSQGGPDNEQFF. CDR3 bases: TGTGCCAGCAGCCAGGGAGGGCCCGACAATGAGCAGTTCTTC.

V usage is TRBV28 and J usage is TRBJ2-1; 14 nucleotides align to TRBD2. Losses at the gene ends were 3 bases for V and 5 bases for J; bases not matched to a gene: 6. CDR1 MDHEN and CDR2 SYDVKM come from the germline V gene. This CDR3 region has 17 residues. The CDR3 bases are TGTGCCAGCAGTTTGGGACTAGCGGGAGCCGGTAACAATGAGCAGTTCTTC. It translates to CASSLGLAGAGNNEQFF.